The 3 T cell receptor beta chains listed next were all sequenced from one sample in a study of blood T cell repertoires in COVID-19. Sequenced by immunoSEQ multiplex PCR; TCRdb stores in-frame clones only, minus some. The table lists 100,000 to 150,000 clones, about 79% of them singletons. Material: peripheral blood. Receptor source: a man in his sixties or seventies with acute or convalescent COVID-19.

In DNA form, the CDR3 reads TGTGCCAGCAGTAGAAGGATTGGAGATTACGAGCAGTACTTC. Its protein product is CASSRRIGDYEQYF. The chain employs TRBV7-2 and TRBJ2-7; D is undetermined. This CDR3 is 14 amino acids long. Germline CDR1 and CDR2: SGHTA and FQGNSA. Trimming cost V 6 bases and J 4 bases, with 16 bases left between them.

J is TRBJ2-3 and V is TRBV11-3; TRBD1 aligns across 8 bases. Germline V gives CDR1 SGHNT, CDR2 YENEEA. The CDR3 extends over 17 amino acids. Losses at the gene ends were 5 bases for V and 4 bases for J; bases not matched to a gene: 14. The DNA for the CDR3 is TGTGCCAGCAGCCAGGGGGCGGGGTTTGATTGGGCAGATACGCAGTATTTT. Residues: CASSQGAGFDWADTQYF.

This rearrangement joins TRBV4-2 to TRBJ1-2, with 8 positions matching TRBD1. Germline CDR1 and CDR2: LGHNA and YNFKEQ. CDR3 size: 13 residues. Losses at the gene ends were 5 bases for V and 8 bases for J; bases not matched to a gene: 7. CDR3 region: CASSTRQGNGYTF. In nucleotides, the CDR3 is TGTGCCAGCAGCACCCGACAGGGGAACGGCTACACCTTC.